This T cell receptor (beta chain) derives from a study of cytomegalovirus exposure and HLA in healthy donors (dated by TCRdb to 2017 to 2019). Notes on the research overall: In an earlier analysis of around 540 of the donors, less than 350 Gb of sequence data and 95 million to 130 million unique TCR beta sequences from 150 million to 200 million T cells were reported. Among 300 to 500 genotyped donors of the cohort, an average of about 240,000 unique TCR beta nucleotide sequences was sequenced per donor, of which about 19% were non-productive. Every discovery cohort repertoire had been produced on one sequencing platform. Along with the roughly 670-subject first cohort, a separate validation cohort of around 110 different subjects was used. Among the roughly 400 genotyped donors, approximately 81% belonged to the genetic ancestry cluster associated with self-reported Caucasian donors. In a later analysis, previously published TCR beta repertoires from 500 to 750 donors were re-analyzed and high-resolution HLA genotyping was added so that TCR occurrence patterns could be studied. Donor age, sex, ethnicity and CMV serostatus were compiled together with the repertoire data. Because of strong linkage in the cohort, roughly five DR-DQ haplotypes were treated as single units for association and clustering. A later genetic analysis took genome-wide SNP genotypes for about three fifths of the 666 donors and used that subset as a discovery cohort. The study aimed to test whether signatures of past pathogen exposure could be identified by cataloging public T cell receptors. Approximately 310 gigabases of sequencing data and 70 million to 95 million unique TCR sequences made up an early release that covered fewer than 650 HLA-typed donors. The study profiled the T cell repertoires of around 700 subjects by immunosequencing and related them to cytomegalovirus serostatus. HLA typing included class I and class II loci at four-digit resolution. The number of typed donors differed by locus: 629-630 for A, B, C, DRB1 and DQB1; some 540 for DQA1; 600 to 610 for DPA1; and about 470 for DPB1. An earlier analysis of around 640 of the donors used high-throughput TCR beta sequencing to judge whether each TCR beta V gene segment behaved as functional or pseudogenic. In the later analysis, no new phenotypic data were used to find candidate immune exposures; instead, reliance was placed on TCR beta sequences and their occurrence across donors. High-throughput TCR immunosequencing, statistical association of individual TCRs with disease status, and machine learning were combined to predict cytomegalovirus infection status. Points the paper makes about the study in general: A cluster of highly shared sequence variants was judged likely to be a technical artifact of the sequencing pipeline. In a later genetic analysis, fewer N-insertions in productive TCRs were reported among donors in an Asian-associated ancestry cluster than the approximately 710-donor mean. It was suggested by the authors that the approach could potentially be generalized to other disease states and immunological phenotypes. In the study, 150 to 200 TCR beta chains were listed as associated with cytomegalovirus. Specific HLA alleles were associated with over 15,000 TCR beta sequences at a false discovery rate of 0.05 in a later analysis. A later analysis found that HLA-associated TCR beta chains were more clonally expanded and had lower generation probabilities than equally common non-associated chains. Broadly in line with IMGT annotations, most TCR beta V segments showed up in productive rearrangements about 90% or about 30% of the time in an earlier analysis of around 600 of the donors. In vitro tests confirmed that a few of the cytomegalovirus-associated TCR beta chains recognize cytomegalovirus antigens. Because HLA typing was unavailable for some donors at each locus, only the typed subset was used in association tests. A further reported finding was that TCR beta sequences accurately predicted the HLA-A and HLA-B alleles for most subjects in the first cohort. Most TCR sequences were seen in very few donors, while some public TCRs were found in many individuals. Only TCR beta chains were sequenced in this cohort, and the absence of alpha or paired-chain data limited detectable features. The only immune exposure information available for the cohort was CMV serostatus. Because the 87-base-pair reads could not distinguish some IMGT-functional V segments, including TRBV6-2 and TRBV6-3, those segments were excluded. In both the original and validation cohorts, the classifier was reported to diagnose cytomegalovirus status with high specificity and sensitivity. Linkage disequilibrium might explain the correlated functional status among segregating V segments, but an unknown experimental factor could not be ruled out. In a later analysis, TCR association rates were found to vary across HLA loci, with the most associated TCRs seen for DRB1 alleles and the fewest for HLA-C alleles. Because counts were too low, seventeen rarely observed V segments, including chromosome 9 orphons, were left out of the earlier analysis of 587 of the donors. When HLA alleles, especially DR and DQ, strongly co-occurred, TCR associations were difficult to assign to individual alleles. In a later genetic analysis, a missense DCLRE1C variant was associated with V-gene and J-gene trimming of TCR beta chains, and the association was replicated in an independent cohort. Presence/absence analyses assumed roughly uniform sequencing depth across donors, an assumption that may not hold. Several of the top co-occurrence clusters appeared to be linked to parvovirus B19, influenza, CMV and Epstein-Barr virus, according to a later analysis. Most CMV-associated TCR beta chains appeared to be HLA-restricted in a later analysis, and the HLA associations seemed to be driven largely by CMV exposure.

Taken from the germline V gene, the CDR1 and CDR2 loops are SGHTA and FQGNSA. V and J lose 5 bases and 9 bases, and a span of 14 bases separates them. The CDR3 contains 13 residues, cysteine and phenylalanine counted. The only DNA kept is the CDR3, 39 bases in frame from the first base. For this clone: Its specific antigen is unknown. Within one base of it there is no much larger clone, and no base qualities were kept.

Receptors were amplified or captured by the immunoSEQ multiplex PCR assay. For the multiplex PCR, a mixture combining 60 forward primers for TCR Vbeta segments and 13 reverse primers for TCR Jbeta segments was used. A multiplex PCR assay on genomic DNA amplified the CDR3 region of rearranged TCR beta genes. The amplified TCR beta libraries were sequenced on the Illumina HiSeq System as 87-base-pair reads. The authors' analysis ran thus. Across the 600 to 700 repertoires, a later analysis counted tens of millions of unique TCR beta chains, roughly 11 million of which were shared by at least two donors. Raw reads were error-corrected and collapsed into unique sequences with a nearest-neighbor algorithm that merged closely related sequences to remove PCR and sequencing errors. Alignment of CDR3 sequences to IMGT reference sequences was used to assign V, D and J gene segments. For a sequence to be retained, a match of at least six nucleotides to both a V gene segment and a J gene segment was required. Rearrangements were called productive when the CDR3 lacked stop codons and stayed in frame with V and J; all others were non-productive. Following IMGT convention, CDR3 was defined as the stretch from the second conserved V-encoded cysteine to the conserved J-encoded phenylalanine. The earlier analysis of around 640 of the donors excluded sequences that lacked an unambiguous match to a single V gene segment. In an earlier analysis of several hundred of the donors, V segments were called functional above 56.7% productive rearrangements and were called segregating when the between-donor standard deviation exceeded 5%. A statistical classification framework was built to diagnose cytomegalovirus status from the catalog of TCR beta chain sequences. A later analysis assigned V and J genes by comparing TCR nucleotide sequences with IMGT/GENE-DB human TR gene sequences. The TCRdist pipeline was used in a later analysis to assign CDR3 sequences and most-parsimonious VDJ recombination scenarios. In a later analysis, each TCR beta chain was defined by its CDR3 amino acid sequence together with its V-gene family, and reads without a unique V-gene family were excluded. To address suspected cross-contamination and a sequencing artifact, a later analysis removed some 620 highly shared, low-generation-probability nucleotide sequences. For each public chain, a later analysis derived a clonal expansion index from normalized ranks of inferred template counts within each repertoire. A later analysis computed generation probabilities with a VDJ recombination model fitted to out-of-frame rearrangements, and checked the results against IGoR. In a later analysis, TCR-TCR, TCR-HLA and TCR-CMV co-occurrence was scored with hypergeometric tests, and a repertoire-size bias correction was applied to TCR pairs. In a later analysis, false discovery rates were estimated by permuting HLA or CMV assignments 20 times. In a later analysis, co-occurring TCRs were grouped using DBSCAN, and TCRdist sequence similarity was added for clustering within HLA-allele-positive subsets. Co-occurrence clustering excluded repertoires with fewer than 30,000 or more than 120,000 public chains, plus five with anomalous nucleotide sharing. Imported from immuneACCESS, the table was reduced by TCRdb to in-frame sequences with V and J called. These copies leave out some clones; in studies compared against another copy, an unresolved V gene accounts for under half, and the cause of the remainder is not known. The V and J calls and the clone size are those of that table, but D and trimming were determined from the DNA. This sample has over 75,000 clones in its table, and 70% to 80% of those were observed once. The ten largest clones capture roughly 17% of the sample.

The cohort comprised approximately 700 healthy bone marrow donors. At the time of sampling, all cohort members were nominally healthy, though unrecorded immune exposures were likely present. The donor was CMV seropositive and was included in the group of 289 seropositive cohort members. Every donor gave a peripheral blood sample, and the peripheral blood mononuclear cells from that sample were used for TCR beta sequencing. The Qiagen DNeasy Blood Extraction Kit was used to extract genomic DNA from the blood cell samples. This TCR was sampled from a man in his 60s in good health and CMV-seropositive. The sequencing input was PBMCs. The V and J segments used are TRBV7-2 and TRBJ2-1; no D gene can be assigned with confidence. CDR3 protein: CASSPISTGEQFF. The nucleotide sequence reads TGTGCCAGCAGCCCGATATCAACGGGTGAGCAGTTCTTC.